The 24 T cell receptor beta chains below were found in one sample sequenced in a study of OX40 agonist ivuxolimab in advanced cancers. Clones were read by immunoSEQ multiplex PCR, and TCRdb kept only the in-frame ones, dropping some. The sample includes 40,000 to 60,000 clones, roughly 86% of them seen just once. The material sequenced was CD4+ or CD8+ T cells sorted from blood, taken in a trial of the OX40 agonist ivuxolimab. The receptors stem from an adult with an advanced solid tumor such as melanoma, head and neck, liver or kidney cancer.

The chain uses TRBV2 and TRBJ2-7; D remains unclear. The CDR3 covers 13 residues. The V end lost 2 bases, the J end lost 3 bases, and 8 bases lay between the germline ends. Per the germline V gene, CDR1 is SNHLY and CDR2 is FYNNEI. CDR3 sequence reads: CASSETAGYEQYF. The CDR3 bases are TGTGCCAGCAGTGAAACGGCCGGCTACGAGCAGTACTTC.

The CDR3 spells CASSSRGMVLQYF. CDR3 in DNA: TGTGCCAGCAGCAGCAGGGGAATGGTATTGCAGTACTTC. The chain uses TRBV7-8 and TRBJ2-7, with D tentatively TRBD1 (6 bases). The CDR3 sequence is 13 residues long. Trimming shortened V by 5 bases and J by 9 bases, and 17 bases separated the two germline ends. CDR1 SGHVS and CDR2 FQNEAQ come from the germline V gene.

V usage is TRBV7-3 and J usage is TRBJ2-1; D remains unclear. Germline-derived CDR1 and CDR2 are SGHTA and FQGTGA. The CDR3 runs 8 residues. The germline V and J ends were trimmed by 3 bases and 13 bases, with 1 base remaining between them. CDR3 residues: CASSFQFF. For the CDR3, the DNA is TGTGCCAGCAGCTTCCAGTTCTTC.

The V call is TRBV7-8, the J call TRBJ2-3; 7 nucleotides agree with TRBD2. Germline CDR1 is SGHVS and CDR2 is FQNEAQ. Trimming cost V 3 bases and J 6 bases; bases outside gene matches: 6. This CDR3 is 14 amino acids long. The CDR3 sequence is CASSFGLVYDTQYF. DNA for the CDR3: TGTGCCAGCAGCTTCGGACTAGTGTACGATACGCAGTATTTT.

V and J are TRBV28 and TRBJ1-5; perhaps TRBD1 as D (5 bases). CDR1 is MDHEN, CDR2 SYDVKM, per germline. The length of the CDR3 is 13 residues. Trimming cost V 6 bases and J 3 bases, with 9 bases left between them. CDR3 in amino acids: CASSPGANQPQHF. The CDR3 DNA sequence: TGTGCCAGCAGCCCCGGGGCCAATCAGCCCCAGCATTTT.

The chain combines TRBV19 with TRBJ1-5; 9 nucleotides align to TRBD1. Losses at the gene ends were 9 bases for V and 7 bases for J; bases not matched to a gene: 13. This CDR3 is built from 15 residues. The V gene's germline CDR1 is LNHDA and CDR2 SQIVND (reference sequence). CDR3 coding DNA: TGTGCCAGCGAATTGACCGGGACAGGGTACCAGCCCCAGCATTTT. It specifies CASELTGTGYQPQHF. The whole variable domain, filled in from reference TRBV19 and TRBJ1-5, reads DGGITQSPKYLFRKEGQNVTLSCEQNLNHDAMYWYRQDPGQGLRLIYYSQIVNDFQKGDIAEGYSVSREKKESFPLTVTSAQKNPTAFYLCASELTGTGYQPQHFGDGTRLSIL.

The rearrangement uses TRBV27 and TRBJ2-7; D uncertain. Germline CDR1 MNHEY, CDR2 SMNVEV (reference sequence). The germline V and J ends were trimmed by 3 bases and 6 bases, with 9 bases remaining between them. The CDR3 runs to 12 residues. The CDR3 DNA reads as TGTGCCAGCAGTTTTCACCTCGGCGAGCAGTACTTC. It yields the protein CASSFHLGEQYF.

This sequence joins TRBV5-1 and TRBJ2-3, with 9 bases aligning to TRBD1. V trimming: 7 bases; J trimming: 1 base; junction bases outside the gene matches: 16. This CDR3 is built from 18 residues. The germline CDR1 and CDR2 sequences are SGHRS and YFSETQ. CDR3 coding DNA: TGCGCCAGCGGCAGGATTCAGCGGAACAGGGGGCGCACAGATACGCAGTATTTT. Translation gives CASGRIQRNRGRTDTQYF.

Here the CDR3 DNA reads TGTGCCAGCTCCCAAGGACCGGGACGGGGGCCTTATGGCTACACCTTC. It codes for CASSQGPGRGPYGYTF. This sequence joins TRBV6-6 and TRBJ1-2, with D tentatively TRBD1 (6 bases). The CDR3 loop spans 16 amino acids. Germline CDR1 and CDR2: MNHNY and SVGAGI (reference sequence). Trimming left V 8 bases short and J 5 bases short, with 24 bases between.

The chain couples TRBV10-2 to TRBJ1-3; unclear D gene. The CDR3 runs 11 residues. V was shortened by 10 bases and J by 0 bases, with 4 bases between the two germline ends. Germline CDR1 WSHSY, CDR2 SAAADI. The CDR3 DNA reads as TGCGCCACCGACTCTGGAAACACCATATATTTT. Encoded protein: CATDSGNTIYF.

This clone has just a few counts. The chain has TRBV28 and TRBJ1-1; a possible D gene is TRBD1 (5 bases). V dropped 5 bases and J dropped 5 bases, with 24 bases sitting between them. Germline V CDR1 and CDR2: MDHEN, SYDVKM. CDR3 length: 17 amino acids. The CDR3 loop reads CASSPPLGTGSGTEAFF. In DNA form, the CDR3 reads TGTGCCAGCAGTCCCCCCCTAGGGACGGGGTCCGGGACTGAAGCTTTCTTT.

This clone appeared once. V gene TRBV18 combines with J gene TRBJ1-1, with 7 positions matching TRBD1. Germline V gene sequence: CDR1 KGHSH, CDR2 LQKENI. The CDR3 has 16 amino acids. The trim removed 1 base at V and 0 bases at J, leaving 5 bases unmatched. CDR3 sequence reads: CASSPLATGLNTEAFF. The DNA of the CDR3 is TGTGCCAGCTCACCACTGGCGACAGGGCTGAACACTGAAGCTTTCTTT.

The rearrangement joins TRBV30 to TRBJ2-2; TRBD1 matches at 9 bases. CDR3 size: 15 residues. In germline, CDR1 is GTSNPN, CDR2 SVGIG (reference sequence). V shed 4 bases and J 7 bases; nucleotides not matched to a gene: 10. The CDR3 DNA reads TGTGCCTGGACTCGGAACAGGGGGCGCCTCGGGGAGCTGTTTTTT. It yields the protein CAWTRNRGRLGELFF.

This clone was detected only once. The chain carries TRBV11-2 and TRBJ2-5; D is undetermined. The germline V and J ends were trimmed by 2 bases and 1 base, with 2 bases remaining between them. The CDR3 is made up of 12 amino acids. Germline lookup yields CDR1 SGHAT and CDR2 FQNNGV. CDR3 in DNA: TGTGCCAGCAGCTTACGCCAAGAGACCCAGTACTTC. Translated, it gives CASSLRQETQYF. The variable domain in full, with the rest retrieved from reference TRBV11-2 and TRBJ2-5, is EAGVAQSPRYKIIEKRQSVAFWCNPISGHATLYWYQQILGQGPKLLIQFQNNGVVDDSQLPKDRFSAERLKGVDSTLKIQPAKLEDSAVYLCASSLRQETQYFGPGTRLLVL.

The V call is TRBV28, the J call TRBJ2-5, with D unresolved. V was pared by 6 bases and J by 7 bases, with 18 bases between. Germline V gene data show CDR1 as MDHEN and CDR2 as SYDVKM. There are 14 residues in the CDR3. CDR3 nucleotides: TGTGCCAGCAGACTGCTAGTCCCATCGGGGACCCAGTACTTC. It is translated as CASRLLVPSGTQYF. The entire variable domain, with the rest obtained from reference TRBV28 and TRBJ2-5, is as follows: DVKVTQSSRYLVKRTGEKVFLECVQDMDHENMFWYRQDPGLGLRLIYFSYDVKMKEKGDIPEGYSVSREKKERFSLILESASTNQTSMYLCASRLLVPSGTQYFGPGTRLLVL.

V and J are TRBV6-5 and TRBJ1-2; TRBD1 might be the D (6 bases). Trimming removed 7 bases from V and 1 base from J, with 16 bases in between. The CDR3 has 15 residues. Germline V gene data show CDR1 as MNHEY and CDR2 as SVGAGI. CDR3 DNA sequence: TGTGCCAGCAAAAAAGGGGGGCAGAGTAACTATGGCTACACCTTC. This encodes CASKKGGQSNYGYTF.

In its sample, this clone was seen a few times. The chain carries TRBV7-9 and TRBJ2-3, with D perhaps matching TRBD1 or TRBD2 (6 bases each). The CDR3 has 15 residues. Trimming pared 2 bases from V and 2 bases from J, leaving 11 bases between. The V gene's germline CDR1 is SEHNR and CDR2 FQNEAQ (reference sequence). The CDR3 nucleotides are TGTGCCAGCAGCTTACTACGGGGGCTCACAGATACGCAGTATTTT. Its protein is CASSLLRGLTDTQYF.

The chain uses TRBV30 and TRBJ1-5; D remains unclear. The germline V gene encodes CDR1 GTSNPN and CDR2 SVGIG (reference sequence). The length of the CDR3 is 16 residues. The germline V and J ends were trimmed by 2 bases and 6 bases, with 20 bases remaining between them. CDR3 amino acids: CAWSKGLKTYGQPQHF. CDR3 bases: TGTGCCTGGAGTAAAGGCCTTAAGACGTACGGTCAGCCCCAGCATTTT.

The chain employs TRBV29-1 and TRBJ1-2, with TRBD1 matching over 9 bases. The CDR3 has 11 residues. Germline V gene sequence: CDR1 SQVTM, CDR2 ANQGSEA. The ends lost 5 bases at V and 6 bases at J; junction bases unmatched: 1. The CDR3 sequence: CSVTGGHGYTF. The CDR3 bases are TGCAGCGTTACAGGGGGCCATGGCTACACCTTC.

For the CDR3, the DNA is TGTGCCAGCAGTTTAGGGGGAAATAGCAATCAGCCCCAGCATTTT. Translating it yields CASSLGGNSNQPQHF. V and J are TRBV28 and TRBJ1-5; D may be TRBD1 (5 bases). V was shortened by 2 bases and J by 0 bases, with 8 bases between the two germline ends. Germline CDR1 is MDHEN and CDR2 is SYDVKM. The CDR3 covers 15 residues.

CDR3 loop: CASSLAGSKNIQYF. The CDR3 bases are TGTGCCAGCAGCTTAGCCGGTTCCAAAAACATTCAGTACTTC. The chain joins TRBV11-2 to TRBJ2-4; no clear D gene. The CDR3 has 14 residues. The V and J ends lost 1 base and 2 bases respectively, with 6 bases between them. CDR1 and CDR2 (germline): SGHAT, FQNNGV.

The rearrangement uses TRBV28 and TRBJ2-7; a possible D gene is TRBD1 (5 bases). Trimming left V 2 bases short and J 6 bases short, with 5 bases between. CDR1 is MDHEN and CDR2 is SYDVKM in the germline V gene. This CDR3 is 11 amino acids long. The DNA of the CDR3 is TGTGCCAGCAGTTTAACAGGCGAGCAGTACTTC. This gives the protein CASSLTGEQYF. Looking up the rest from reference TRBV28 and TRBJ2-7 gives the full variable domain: DVKVTQSSRYLVKRTGEKVFLECVQDMDHENMFWYRQDPGLGLRLIYFSYDVKMKEKGDIPEGYSVSREKKERFSLILESASTNQTSMYLCASSLTGEQYFGPGTRLTVT.

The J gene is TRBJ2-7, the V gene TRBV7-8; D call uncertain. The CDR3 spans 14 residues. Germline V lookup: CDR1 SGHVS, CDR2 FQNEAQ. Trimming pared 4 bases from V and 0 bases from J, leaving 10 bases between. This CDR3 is CASSYGRSSYEQYF. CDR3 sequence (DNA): TGTGCCAGCAGCTACGGACGGAGCTCCTACGAGCAGTACTTC.

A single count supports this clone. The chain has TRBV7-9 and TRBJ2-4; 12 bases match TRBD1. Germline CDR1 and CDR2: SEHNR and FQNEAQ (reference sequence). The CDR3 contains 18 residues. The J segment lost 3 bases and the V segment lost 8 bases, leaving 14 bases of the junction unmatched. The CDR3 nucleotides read TGTGCCAGCCGGGGGAGGGACAGGGGGCACGAAGACAAAAACATTCAGTACTTC. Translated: CASRGRDRGHEDKNIQYF.